A single T cell receptor (beta chain) is shown here with its context. PCR was performed using 60 Vbeta and 13 Jbeta primers. The assay was immunoSEQ multiplex PCR, and TCRdb's table has in-frame clones only and misses some. The sample carries over 110,000 clones, about 84% recorded once. The data stem from a study of cytomegalovirus exposure and HLA in healthy donors. Germline lookup yields CDR1 MRHNA and CDR2 SNTAGT. The CDR3 runs 12 residues. Trimming took 10 bases from V and 5 from J, leaving 12 bases between them. The chain uses TRBV6-4 and TRBJ2-1; D is perhaps TRBD1 (5 bases). The origin of this receptor is a young woman in good health and CMV-seropositive. The material sequenced was PBMCs. This CDR3 is CATFRQHNEQFF. The CDR3 bases are TGTGCCACCTTTCGACAGCACAATGAGCAGTTCTTC.